This T cell receptor (beta chain) was profiled in a study of neoadjuvant anti-PD-1 for oral cavity cancer. Study details: Nivolumab at 3 mg/kg was mostly given biweekly, three to four doses, pre-surgery. Findings and limits, study-wide: TCR analyses covered only a few patients per response group.

This clone was picked up a small number of times. The antigen is not known. The table came from immunoSEQ multiplex PCR; TCRdb's copy has only in-frame clones and leaves some out. The sample holds over 15,000 clones, about two thirds seen once. The CDR3 has 13 amino acids. V dropped 4 bases and J dropped 1 base, with 8 bases sitting between them. Germline CDR1 reads SGHNT; CDR2 reads YYREEE (reference sequence). The rearrangement uses TRBV5-4 and TRBJ2-5; D might be TRBD1 (6 bases). This TCR came from a person aged 40 to 85 with oral cavity squamous cell carcinoma. This sample comprised PBMCs, obtained before nivolumab (anti-PD-1) treatment. The CDR3 is CASSRDTQETQYF. The CDR3 DNA follows: TGTGCCAGCAGCCGGGACACCCAAGAGACCCAGTACTTC.